Listed below are T cell receptor beta chains from one sample, sequenced in a study of response to subunit inactivated influenza vaccine. TCRdb re-derived calls from the RT-PCR reads in MiXCR, one entry per CDR3 protein. This sample has 550,000 to 800,000 distinct CDR3 sequences, with roughly 13% found just once. Sequencing used PBMCs from blood, obtained about 14 days before vaccination. The receptors were sampled from a man in his fifties who received an inactivated influenza vaccine. Each CDR3 is given with its conserved first and last residue. Fields, in order: D gene, clone size, J gene, V gene, CDR3 protein, CDR3 DNA. A D gene is named only where the DNA matches it firmly. Size is stated for part of the rows, as once, few or many counts, or as a class when the clone is expanded.

>TRBD2|-|TRBJ2-3|TRBV5-1
CASSRKLAGETDTQYF
TGCGCCAGCAGCCGAAAACTAGCGGGGGAAACAGATACGCAGTATTTT
>TRBD1|-|TRBJ1-2|TRBV10-3
CAISFSGQGLGYTF
TGTGCCATCAGTTTCTCGGGACAGGGGCTTGGCTACACCTTC
>TRBD1|few|TRBJ1-5|TRBV6-2/TRBV6-3
CASSPGQGSRQPQHF
TGTGCCAGCAGCCCTGGACAGGGTTCTCGTCAGCCCCAGCATTTT
>-|many|TRBJ2-1|TRBV3-1
CASSQGHGGNEQFF
TGTGCCAGCAGCCAAGGTCACGGGGGCAATGAGCAGTTCTTC
>-|few|TRBJ1-4|TRBV18
CASSPREGEKLFF
TGTGCCAGCTCACCAAGGGAAGGTGAAAAACTGTTTTTT
>TRBD2|many|TRBJ2-7|TRBV6-1
CASTPTSDSYEQYF
TGTGCCAGCACCCCTACTAGCGACTCCTACGAGCAGTACTTC
>-|few|TRBJ2-5|TRBV6-1
CASQRFRGTTREETQYF
TGTGCCAGCCAGAGATTCCGAGGCACAACTCGCGAAGAGACCCAGTACTTC
>-|-|TRBJ2-5|TRBV6-2/TRBV6-3
CASNGQTQETQYF
TGTGCCAGCAACGGACAGACGCAAGAGACCCAGTACTTC
>-|many|TRBJ2-7|TRBV5-1
CASSLWESYEQYF
TGCGCCAGCAGCTTGTGGGAATCCTACGAGCAGTACTTC
>-|-|TRBJ2-5|TRBV3-1
CASSQEQGGGETQYF
TGTGCCAGCAGCCAAGAACAGGGAGGGGGAGAGACCCAGTACTTC
>-|many|TRBJ2-1|TRBV20-1
CSAREFNSRPYNEQFF
TGCAGTGCTAGAGAATTTAACAGCCGCCCCTACAATGAGCAGTTCTTC
>-|many|TRBJ2-7|TRBV25-1
CASSVWDAGRSYEQYF
TGTGCCAGCAGTGTCTGGGACGCAGGTCGTTCCTACGAGCAGTACTTC
>-|-|TRBJ2-2|TRBV20-1
CSPSGQTNTGELFF
TGCAGTCCTTCAGGACAGACGAACACCGGGGAGCTGTTTTTT
>TRBD1|few|TRBJ1-4|TRBV7-9
CASGRGDSSSTNEKLFF
TGTGCCAGCGGGCGGGGGGACAGTTCTTCAACTAATGAAAAACTGTTTTTT
>TRBD2|few|TRBJ2-1|TRBV5-6
CASNLGTSRHNEQFF
TGTGCCAGCAACCTCGGGACTAGTCGACACAATGAGCAGTTCTTC
>-|-|TRBJ2-7|TRBV20-1
CSARDLSGRSYEQYF
TGCAGTGCTAGAGATCTGTCAGGGCGATCCTACGAGCAGTACTTC
>-|few|TRBJ2-5|TRBV5-6
CASRPQGPQETQYF
TGTGCCAGCAGGCCCCAGGGACCCCAAGAGACCCAGTACTTC
>-|many|TRBJ2-5|TRBV12-3/TRBV12-4
CASSLTGIPETQYF
TGTGCCAGCAGTTTAACAGGGATCCCAGAGACCCAGTACTTC
>TRBD2|many|TRBJ2-1|TRBV7-9
CASSFGLAAHNEQFF
TGTGCCAGCAGCTTTGGACTAGCGGCTCACAATGAGCAGTTCTTC
>-|-|TRBJ2-7|TRBV7-2
CASSLVTGRGGEQYF
TGTGCCAGCAGCTTAGTAACCGGAAGGGGGGGCGAGCAGTACTTC
>-|-|TRBJ1-2|TRBV30
CAWSVGQNYGYTF
TGTGCCTGGAGTGTGGGGCAGAACTATGGCTACACCTTC
>-|few|TRBJ2-2|TRBV20-1
CSWQRAATGELFF
TGCAGTTGGCAGCGGGCTGCCACCGGGGAGCTGTTTTTT
>TRBD2|few|TRBJ2-1|TRBV29-1
CSVEPRLAGDHNEQFF
TGCAGCGTTGAACCCCGACTAGCGGGGGATCACAATGAGCAGTTCTTC
>-|-|TRBJ2-3|TRBV5-1
CASSEGRADTQYF
TGCGCCAGCAGCGAGGGACGGGCAGATACGCAGTATTTT
>-|-|TRBJ2-4|TRBV15
CATSRDQQGIPKNIQYF
TGTGCCACCAGCAGAGACCAACAGGGCATACCCAAAAACATTCAGTACTTC
>TRBD2|many|TRBJ2-7|TRBV28
CASSQLAGAYEQYF
TGTGCCAGCAGTCAACTAGCGGGAGCATACGAGCAGTACTTC
>TRBD2|-|TRBJ2-1|TRBV20-1
CSARDGGGPGKEQFF
TGCAGTGCTAGAGATGGCGGGGGGCCTGGCAAGGAGCAGTTCTTC
>TRBD2|few|TRBJ2-5|TRBV20-1
CSARDWGGTHSQYF
TGCAGTGCTAGAGATTGGGGGGGGACTCACAGCCAGTACTTC
>-|-|TRBJ2-4|TRBV20-1
CAAFKNIQYF
TGCGCTGCTTTCAAAAACATTCAGTACTTC
>TRBD1|-|TRBJ2-7|TRBV4-1
CASSQDNDRGTPYEQYF
TGCGCCAGCAGCCAAGATAACGACAGGGGGACACCCTACGAGCAGTACTTC
>-|-|TRBJ1-1|TRBV9
CASSVAAGLNTEAFF
TGTGCCAGCAGCGTAGCAGCAGGACTAAACACTGAAGCTTTCTTT
>TRBD1|few|TRBJ1-5|TRBV12-3/TRBV12-4
CASSVTGGNQPQHF
TGTGCCAGCAGCGTTACAGGGGGCAATCAGCCCCAGCATTTT
>TRBD2|few|TRBJ2-3|TRBV20-1
CSGSGGLSADTQYF
TGCAGTGGGAGCGGGGGCCTTTCTGCAGATACGCAGTATTTT
>-|-|TRBJ2-7|TRBV7-3
CASSLNGGSGYEQYF
TGTGCCAGCAGCTTAAATGGCGGAAGCGGATACGAGCAGTACTTC
>-|-|TRBJ2-7|TRBV20-1
CSASRQEGYEQYF
TGCAGTGCTAGCAGGCAGGAGGGCTACGAGCAGTACTTC
>-|few|TRBJ2-7|TRBV7-9
CASSLGSNEQYF
TGTGCCAGCAGCTTAGGCTCAAACGAGCAGTACTTC
>-|-|TRBJ2-1|TRBV25-1
CASSARGGSREQFF
TGTGCCAGCAGTGCAAGAGGAGGGAGTAGGGAGCAGTTCTTC
>-|few|TRBJ2-5|TRBV4-2
CASSQDWGSQETQYF
TGTGCCAGCAGCCAAGATTGGGGGTCTCAAGAGACCCAGTACTTC
>-|few|TRBJ1-6|TRBV2
CASSPGSRSSPLHF
TGTGCCAGCAGTCCAGGTAGTCGGAGTTCACCCCTCCACTTT
>-|-|TRBJ1-1|TRBV5-1
CASSLAGGLSNEAFF
TGCGCCAGCAGCTTGGCCGGCGGCCTGAGTAATGAAGCTTTCTTT
>-|many|TRBJ1-1|TRBV4-3
CASSQSARGNTEAFF
TGCGCCAGCAGCCAATCGGCTCGGGGGAACACTGAAGCTTTCTTT
>TRBD1|many|TRBJ1-2|TRBV20-1
CSASPSGQAVSYGYTF
TGCAGTGCTAGCCCGTCGGGACAGGCAGTCTCCTATGGCTACACCTTC
>-|-|TRBJ1-1|TRBV10-2
CASSDDLGNTEAFF
TGCGCCAGCAGTGATGATTTGGGGAACACTGAAGCTTTCTTT
>-|few|TRBJ1-2|TRBV20-1
CSASETGVYGYTF
TGCAGTGCTAGCGAAACGGGGGTCTATGGCTACACCTTC
>-|many|TRBJ2-7|TRBV20-1
CSARDNRRGTNSYEQYF
TGCAGTGCTAGAGACAACCGCAGAGGGACAAATTCCTACGAGCAGTACTTC
>-|-|TRBJ2-3|TRBV6-1
CASSVYRSADTQYF
TGTGCCAGCAGTGTTTATCGGTCCGCGGATACGCAGTATTTT
>TRBD2|few|TRBJ2-1|TRBV23-1
CASSPPPRGRGSNEQFF
TGCGCCAGCAGTCCCCCCCCCCGCGGGAGAGGGAGCAATGAGCAGTTCTTC
>TRBD1|-|TRBJ2-7|TRBV6-1
CASRGQVTYEQYF
TGTGCCAGCAGAGGACAGGTGACCTACGAGCAGTACTTC
>TRBD1|-|TRBJ1-4|TRBV30
CAAYGTDNEKLFF
TGTGCCGCCTACGGGACAGACAATGAAAAACTGTTTTTT
>-|-|TRBJ2-5|TRBV7-9
CASSNRRRQYQETQYF
TGTGCCAGCAGCAACCGACGTCGACAGTACCAAGAGACCCAGTACTTC
>-|few|TRBJ2-1|TRBV20-1
CSAFTADSYNEQFF
TGCAGTGCTTTTACAGCGGACTCCTACAATGAGCAGTTCTTC
>TRBD1|-|TRBJ1-4|TRBV20-1
CSAKGQGAYLKKLFF
TGCAGTGCTAAAGGACAGGGCGCTTACTTGAAAAAACTGTTTTTT